These 9 T cell receptor beta chains share one sample of origin, sequenced in a study of T cell changes during pregnancy in multiple sclerosis. The protocol was immunoSEQ multiplex PCR, while the TCRdb copy is restricted to in-frame clones and leaves out a portion. The sample includes around 100,000 clones, around 91% of them seen just once. Specimen: peripheral blood, collected after pregnancy. Source of these receptors: a female donor with multiple sclerosis, enrolled in a pregnancy study.

DNA for the CDR3: TGTGCCAGCTCACCTAGAGGGTTCGAGCAGTACTTC. As protein: CASSPRGFEQYF. The rearrangement links TRBV18 to TRBJ2-7; D may be TRBD2 (5 bases). The germline V gene encodes CDR1 KGHSH and CDR2 LQKENI. Trimming removed 3 bases from V and 6 bases from J, with 9 bases in between. This CDR3 contains 12 residues.

The chain uses TRBV6-5 and TRBJ2-3; TRBD1 aligns across 8 bases. The V segment lost 5 bases and the J segment 4 bases; nucleotides outside the gene matches: 5. Germline values: CDR1 MNHEY, CDR2 SVGAGI. The length of the CDR3 is 14 residues. CDR3 DNA: TGTGCCAGCAGTCCAGGGGGCCCGGCAGATACGCAGTATTTT. Protein: CASSPGGPADTQYF.

The rearrangement links TRBV19 to TRBJ2-7; 10 bases map to TRBD1. The CDR3 length is 15 residues. The V and J ends lost 4 bases and 4 bases, in that order; junction bases with no gene match: 7. Germline CDR1 LNHDA, CDR2 SQIVND (reference sequence). In DNA form, the CDR3 reads TGTGCCAGTAGTACTCTCCGGGACAGGGGATACGAGCAGTACTTC. Encoded protein: CASSTLRDRGYEQYF.

The chain carries TRBV4-2 and TRBJ2-3; tentatively, D is TRBD2 (6 bases). Germline V gives CDR1 LGHNA, CDR2 YNFKEQ. Trimming pared 1 base from V and 6 bases from J, leaving 17 bases between. There are 16 residues in the CDR3. Here the CDR3 DNA reads TGTGCCAGCAGCCAAGCGGCAGCGGGTGGTCAGGATACGCAGTATTTT. Translation: CASSQAAAGGQDTQYF.

The V and J genes are TRBV5-1 and TRBJ2-3; TRBD2 aligns across 7 bases. J was trimmed by 8 bases and V by 0 bases; bases with no gene match: 12. CDR1 is SGHRS and CDR2 is YFSETQ in the germline V gene. This CDR3 region has 16 residues. CDR3 coding DNA: TGCGCCAGCAGCTTGGCGGGCGGGAGCCTCCGGATTACGCAGTATTTT. It yields the protein CASSLAGGSLRITQYF.

This clone appeared a few times. V gene TRBV29-1 combines with J gene TRBJ1-5; 7 bases align to TRBD1. CDR1 and CDR2 from the germline V gene are SQVTM and ANQGSEA. This CDR3 is 12 amino acids long. Unmatched junction bases numbered 1, after V lost 6 bases and J lost 2 bases. This CDR3 reads CSVGQGNQPQHF. The DNA for the CDR3 is TGCAGCGTCGGACAGGGCAATCAGCCCCAGCATTTT.

This chain uses TRBV19 with TRBJ1-6, with a tentative D call TRBD1 (6 bases). The CDR3 sequence is 15 residues long. CDR1 is LNHDA and CDR2 is SQIVND in the germline V gene (reference sequence). V lost 3 bases and J 7 bases, leaving 13 bases between the germline ends. CDR3 nucleotides: TGTGCCAGTAGTATTTTATTAGGGGGAAATTCACCCCTCCACTTT. Amino acids: CASSILLGGNSPLHF. Based on the CDR3 plus reference TRBV19 and TRBJ1-6, the full variable domain is DGGITQSPKYLFRKEGQNVTLSCEQNLNHDAMYWYRQDPGQGLRLIYYSQIVNDFQKGDIAEGYSVSREKKESFPLTVTSAQKNPTAFYLCASSILLGGNSPLHFGNGTRLTVT.

The chain joins TRBV7-9 to TRBJ2-5, with 8 bases aligning to TRBD1. Germline V gene sequence: CDR1 SEHNR, CDR2 FQNEAQ (reference sequence). This CDR3 is built from 14 residues. The trim removed 5 bases at V and 1 base at J, leaving 3 bases unmatched. For the CDR3, the DNA is TGTGCCAGCAGCATAACAGGGGGCCAAGAGACCCAGTACTTC. This sequence encodes CASSITGGQETQYF.

The genes are TRBV27 and TRBJ1-4, with a tentative D call TRBD1 (6 bases). CDR3 length: 17 amino acids. The V and J ends lost 4 bases and 4 bases respectively, with 19 bases between them. Germline V gene lookup returns CDR1 MNHEY and CDR2 SMNVEV (reference sequence). Written as DNA, the CDR3 is TGTGCCAGCAGTTCCCGGACAGTATTGGGACATAATGAAAAACTGTTTTTT. Its protein product is CASSSRTVLGHNEKLFF.